A selection of T cell receptor beta chains follows, all from one sample in a study of blood T cells in healthy people across ages. TCRdb re-derived calls from the 5' RACE reads in MiXCR, one entry per CDR3 protein. In the table there are roughly 2 million distinct CDR3 sequences, 40% to 55% of which are singletons. Material for sequencing was blood. The receptors shown here come from a woman aged 35 to 49 in good health. CDR3s include the opening cysteine and the closing phenylalanine or tryptophan. D genes are given only for firm matches. Size is omitted from some rows. Given values are once, few, many or a class for expanded clones.

V gene: TRBV7-2
D gene: -
clone size: -
J gene: TRBJ2-3
CDR3 protein: CASAKGRSTDTQYF
CDR3 DNA: TGTGCCAGCGCGAAGGGTAGAAGTACAGATACGCAGTATTTT

V gene: TRBV29-1
D gene: -
clone size: -
J gene: TRBJ2-3
CDR3 protein: CSVNREAGDYGDTQYF
CDR3 DNA: TGCAGCGTGAACCGCGAGGCAGGGGATTATGGAGATACGCAGTATTTT

V gene: TRBV7-2
D gene: -
clone size: -
J gene: TRBJ1-4
CDR3 protein: CASSRRANEKLFF
CDR3 DNA: TGTGCCAGCAGCCGAAGGGCTAATGAAAAACTGTTTTTT

V gene: TRBV5-5
D gene: -
clone size: few
J gene: TRBJ2-5
CDR3 protein: CASSLAVPGETQYF
CDR3 DNA: TGTGCCAGCAGCTTGGCAGTACCAGGGGAGACCCAGTACTTC

V gene: TRBV4-3
D gene: TRBD2
clone size: few
J gene: TRBJ2-1
CDR3 protein: CASSQDLRAGGSYNEQFF
CDR3 DNA: TGCGCCAGCAGCCAAGATCTTCGAGCGGGGGGGTCCTACAATGAGCAGTTCTTC

V gene: TRBV27
D gene: TRBD2
clone size: -
J gene: TRBJ2-3
CDR3 protein: CASRRRFGTSGEVRSTDTQYF
CDR3 DNA: TGTGCCAGCAGACGCCGGTTCGGGACTAGCGGGGAAGTGCGCAGCACAGATACGCAGTATTTT

V gene: TRBV15
D gene: -
clone size: -
J gene: TRBJ2-7
CDR3 protein: CATSRWDGSYNEQYF
CDR3 DNA: TGTGCCACCAGCAGATGGGACGGCTCCTACAATGAGCAGTACTTC

V gene: TRBV28
D gene: TRBD1
clone size: once
J gene: TRBJ2-7
CDR3 protein: CALRGGNEQYF
CDR3 DNA: TGTGCCCTGAGAGGGGGCAACGAGCAGTACTTC

V gene: TRBV11-2
D gene: TRBD2
clone size: -
J gene: TRBJ2-5
CDR3 protein: CASSLGPLAGGLGQETQYF
CDR3 DNA: TGTGCCAGCAGCTTAGGGCCTCTAGCGGGGGGACTGGGCCAAGAGACCCAGTACTTC

V gene: TRBV2
D gene: -
clone size: few
J gene: TRBJ1-2
CDR3 protein: CASDNRPNYGYTF
CDR3 DNA: TGTGCCAGCGACAACCGACCTAACTATGGCTACACCTTC

V gene: TRBV15
D gene: -
clone size: few
J gene: TRBJ2-5
CDR3 protein: CATSSGVMKTQYF
CDR3 DNA: TGTGCCACCAGCAGTGGGGTCATGAAGACCCAGTACTTC

V gene: TRBV7-9
D gene: TRBD2
clone size: -
J gene: TRBJ2-7
CDR3 protein: CASSLRIDFQTRGDEQYF
CDR3 DNA: TGTGCCAGCAGCTTAAGGATTGATTTTCAAACGCGGGGGGACGAGCAGTACTTC

V gene: TRBV2
D gene: TRBD2
clone size: few
J gene: TRBJ2-1
CDR3 protein: CASDDTSGYNEQFF
CDR3 DNA: TGTGCCAGTGACGATACTAGCGGGTACAATGAGCAGTTCTTC

V gene: TRBV7-2
D gene: -
clone size: -
J gene: TRBJ2-2
CDR3 protein: CASSLVGTHNTGELFF
CDR3 DNA: TGTGCCAGCAGCTTAGTCGGGACACACAACACCGGGGAGCTGTTTTTT

V gene: TRBV27
D gene: TRBD1
clone size: -
J gene: TRBJ2-1
CDR3 protein: CASSRTGARLYNEQFF
CDR3 DNA: TGTGCCAGCAGTAGGACAGGGGCGCGCCTCTACAATGAGCAGTTCTTC

V gene: TRBV10-3
D gene: -
clone size: -
J gene: TRBJ1-1
CDR3 protein: CAISESSGVPITEAFF
CDR3 DNA: TGTGCCATCAGTGAGTCGAGTGGGGTCCCGATCACTGAAGCTTTCTTT

V gene: TRBV6-1
D gene: TRBD1
clone size: -
J gene: TRBJ2-1
CDR3 protein: CTSSVQGSYNEQFF
CDR3 DNA: TGTACCAGCAGTGTACAGGGGTCGTACAATGAGCAGTTCTTC

V gene: TRBV10-3
D gene: -
clone size: few
J gene: TRBJ1-6
CDR3 protein: CAISESGTENSPLHF
CDR3 DNA: TGTGCCATCAGTGAGTCAGGGACGGAAAATTCACCCCTCCACTTT

V gene: TRBV14
D gene: TRBD1
clone size: once
J gene: TRBJ1-5
CDR3 protein: CASSQDRDRGRNQPQHF
CDR3 DNA: TGTGCCAGCAGCCAAGACCGTGACAGGGGGCGAAATCAGCCCCAGCATTTT

V gene: TRBV6-2/TRBV6-3
D gene: TRBD2
clone size: -
J gene: TRBJ2-1
CDR3 protein: CASSWRASGRVNEQFF
CDR3 DNA: TGTGCCAGCAGTTGGAGGGCTAGCGGTAGGGTGAATGAGCAGTTCTTC

V gene: TRBV7-9
D gene: -
clone size: few
J gene: TRBJ2-7
CDR3 protein: CASRSAAGATYEQYF
CDR3 DNA: TGTGCCAGCAGATCGGCGGCAGGTGCAACCTACGAGCAGTACTTC

V gene: TRBV9
D gene: -
clone size: -
J gene: TRBJ1-1
CDR3 protein: CASSPGHPNTEAFF
CDR3 DNA: TGTGCCAGCAGCCCGGGACATCCCAACACTGAAGCTTTCTTT

V gene: TRBV6-1
D gene: -
clone size: -
J gene: TRBJ1-2
CDR3 protein: CASSGALTSGYGYTF
CDR3 DNA: TGTGCCAGCAGTGGAGCCCTCACGTCTGGCTATGGCTACACCTTC